Following are 16 T cell receptor beta chains from one sample sequenced in a study of blood T cell repertoires in COVID-19. Using immunoSEQ multiplex PCR, the repertoire was profiled, and TCRdb retains in-frame clones only, with some absent. The table has about 360,000 clones, approximately 86% seen once. The specimen sequenced was peripheral blood. Receptor source: a human donor in a cohort sampled during active COVID-19.

CDR3 DNA: TGTGCCAGCAGTGACGACAGCGAGGGGGATGGCTACACCTTC. Translation: CASSDDSEGDGYTF. The chain recombines TRBV2 with TRBJ1-2; the D gene is possibly TRBD1 (6 bases). The CDR3 loop spans 14 amino acids. Looked up from germline, CDR1 is SNHLY and CDR2 is FYNNEI. V was pared by 3 bases and J by 6 bases, with 14 bases between. The full variable domain, its missing parts supplied by reference TRBV2 and TRBJ1-2, is EPEVTQTPSHQVTQMGQEVILRCVPISNHLYFYWYRQILGQKVEFLVSFYNNEISEKSEIFDDQFSVERPDGSNFTLKIRSTKLEDSAMYFCASSDDSEGDGYTFGSGTRLTVV.

This clone was counted at least ten times. The chain is built from TRBV6-2 or TRBV6-3 and TRBJ2-1, with a possible D match to TRBD1 (8 bases). Germline CDR1 reads MNHEY; CDR2 reads SVGEGT. This CDR3 region has 14 residues. V lost 6 bases and J lost 6, with 15 bases in between. The CDR3 DNA is TGTGCCAGCAGCAAGACAGGGGAGGGCAATGAGCAGTTCTTC. It codes for CASSKTGEGNEQFF.

This clone was detected once. V and J are TRBV2 and TRBJ2-5; 8 nucleotides line up with TRBD2. The CDR3 runs to 16 residues. The germline V gene has CDR1 SNHLY and CDR2 FYNNEI. Trimming took 5 bases from V and 5 from J; bases not matched to a gene: 13. The CDR3 reads CASSNDPGLVSETQYF. DNA for the CDR3: TGTGCCAGCAGTAACGATCCGGGACTAGTATCGGAGACCCAGTACTTC. Complete variable domain (other parts from reference TRBV2 and TRBJ2-5): EPEVTQTPSHQVTQMGQEVILRCVPISNHLYFYWYRQILGQKVEFLVSFYNNEISEKSEIFDDQFSVERPDGSNFTLKIRSTKLEDSAMYFCASSNDPGLVSETQYFGPGTRLLVL.

The chain joins TRBV28 to TRBJ2-7, with D possibly TRBD1 on 6 matching bases. The V end lost 5 bases, the J end lost 3 bases, and 17 bases lay between the germline ends. CDR1 and CDR2 from the germline V gene are MDHEN and SYDVKM. This CDR3 has 15 amino acids. The CDR3 reads CASSPSLGAIYEQYF. As DNA, the CDR3 is TGTGCCAGCAGTCCCAGTTTGGGGGCCATCTACGAGCAGTACTTC.

J is TRBJ1-1 and V is TRBV11-2; tentative D call: TRBD1 (6 bases). Trimming pared 5 bases from V and 5 bases from J, leaving 21 bases between. The V gene's germline CDR1 is SGHAT and CDR2 FQNNGV. This CDR3 contains 16 residues. This CDR3 is CASSTRWDNGRTEAFF. The CDR3 region has the DNA TGTGCCAGCAGCACGAGGTGGGACAATGGTCGGACTGAAGCTTTCTTT.

The chain joins TRBV6-6 to TRBJ2-7; D not resolved. Germline V CDR1 and CDR2: MNHNY, SVGAGI (reference sequence). This CDR3 has 16 amino acids. V was cut by 2 bases and J by 0 bases, with 14 bases left in between. CDR3 sequence reads: CASSYHGSYSSYEQYF. CDR3 coding DNA: TGTGCCAGCAGTTACCACGGTTCGTACAGCTCCTACGAGCAGTACTTC.

V and J are TRBV2 and TRBJ2-1; 12 bases line up with TRBD2. The CDR3 spans 20 residues. V trimming: 8 bases; J trimming: 0 bases; junction bases outside the gene matches: 17. Germline V gives CDR1 SNHLY, CDR2 FYNNEI. CDR3 DNA sequence: TGTGCCAGCCAGGGACTAGCGGGTACCCATCCTTCGAGCTCCTACAATGAGCAGTTCTTC. It encodes CASQGLAGTHPSSSYNEQFF. The whole variable domain, filled in from reference TRBV2 and TRBJ2-1, reads EPEVTQTPSHQVTQMGQEVILRCVPISNHLYFYWYRQILGQKVEFLVSFYNNEISEKSEIFDDQFSVERPDGSNFTLKIRSTKLEDSAMYFCASQGLAGTHPSSSYNEQFFGPGTRLTVL.

J is TRBJ1-1 and V is TRBV6-5; D is possibly TRBD1 (5 bases). V lost 2 bases and J 1 base, leaving 14 bases between the germline ends. The CDR3 contains 16 residues. CDR1 and CDR2 from the germline V gene are MNHEY and SVGAGI. For the CDR3, the DNA is TGTGCCAGCAGTTACACAGGATGGGGAACGAACACTGAAGCTTTCTTT. It translates to CASSYTGWGTNTEAFF.

The chain is built from TRBV4-1 and TRBJ2-2; 7 bases are a match to TRBD2. The CDR3 sequence is 18 residues long. The trim removed 0 bases at V and 6 bases at J, leaving 13 bases unmatched. In germline, CDR1 is MGHRA, CDR2 YSYEKL. CDR3 nucleotide sequence: TGCGCCAGCAGCCAAGATGCGCGACGGCGGGAGTGGGCCGGGGAGCTGTTTTTT. Protein: CASSQDARRREWAGELFF.

The chain combines TRBV9 with TRBJ2-5; 9 positions agree with TRBD1. CDR1 is SGDLS and CDR2 is YYNGEE in the germline V gene. This CDR3 spans 15 amino acids. The ends lost 5 bases at V and 5 bases at J; junction bases unmatched: 10. CDR3 residues: CASSDQTGGRETQYF. The DNA for the CDR3 is TGTGCCAGCAGTGATCAGACAGGGGGTAGGGAGACCCAGTACTTC.

J is TRBJ1-1 and V is TRBV4-1; D might be TRBD1 (5 bases). This CDR3 spans 15 amino acids. The germline V gene has CDR1 MGHRA and CDR2 YSYEKL. The V end was cut by 5 bases, the J end by 0 bases, with 13 bases between. This chain's CDR3 is CASSIDRALNTEAFF. CDR3 DNA sequence: TGCGCCAGCAGCATTGACAGAGCGTTGAACACTGAAGCTTTCTTT.

This clone has at least ten counts. The V gene is TRBV6-5, the J gene TRBJ2-7; weak D call: TRBD1 (6 bases). Per germline, CDR1 MNHEY and CDR2 SVGAGI. V shed 10 bases and J shed 3 bases, with 16 bases lying between them. This CDR3 region has 13 residues. CDR3 nucleotides: TGTGCCACGGACAGCTCGGAGGTCTACGAGCAGTACTTC. It codes for CATDSSEVYEQYF.

The chain joins TRBV28 to TRBJ2-7; 7 bases align to TRBD1. This CDR3 contains 14 residues. The V and J ends lost 5 bases and 3 bases, in that order; junction bases with no gene match: 7. In germline, CDR1 is MDHEN, CDR2 SYDVKM. The CDR3 loop reads CASSPHTGVYEQYF. The CDR3 region has the DNA TGTGCCAGCAGTCCACATACAGGGGTCTACGAGCAGTACTTC.

The chain has TRBV27 and TRBJ2-1, with 12 nucleotides matching TRBD2. Germline V CDR1 and CDR2: MNHEY, SMNVEV (reference sequence). The CDR3 covers 15 residues. The V gene end was trimmed by 5 bases and the J gene end by 6 bases; junction bases not matched to a gene: 5. The CDR3 DNA reads as TGTGCCAGCAGTCTTTCTAGCGGGAGGGCCAATGAGCAGTTCTTC. This translates into CASSLSSGRANEQFF.

The chain uses TRBV19 and TRBJ1-6, with D uncertain. The germline V gene encodes CDR1 LNHDA and CDR2 SQIVND (reference sequence). V lost 3 bases and J 7 bases, leaving 13 bases between the germline ends. There are 15 residues in the CDR3. CDR3 loop: CASSIRTEENSPLHF. The CDR3 DNA is TGTGCCAGTAGTATCCGGACGGAGGAAAATTCACCCCTCCACTTT.

This rearrangement joins TRBV6-2 or TRBV6-3 to TRBJ2-5; D is uncertain. This CDR3 comprises 13 residues. The ends were cut back, 2 bases at V and 7 bases at J, with 11 bases in the middle. The germline CDR1 and CDR2 sequences are MNHEY and SVGEGT. The DNA for the CDR3 is TGTGCCAGCAGTTACCCCTTCTTGGCGACCCAGTACTTC. This codes for CASSYPFLATQYF.